The 20 T cell receptor beta chains presented below share a single source sample, sequenced in a study of regulatory T cells in long-lasting Graves disease. The time point was: newly diagnosed GD, antithyroid drugs for less than 3 months. PBMC-extracted RNA yielded the TCR library. Building the TCR beta libraries relied on iRepertoire HTBI primers, and CDR3 regions underwent Arm-PCR. TCRdb reanalysed the multiplex PCR reads using MiXCR and keeps one entry per CDR3 protein. The top ten hold approximately 14% of the sample, which has around 250,000 distinct CDR3 sequences, 20% seen once. The sample consisted of peripheral blood mononuclear cells (PBMCs), taken at new diagnosis, from a patient treated with antithyroid drugs. These receptors all come from a female donor with Graves disease.

Note on this clonotype: This likely traces to a read error, being one base from a far larger clone. This chain uses TRBV3-1 with TRBJ2-1; 10 bases fit TRBD2. Trimming cost V 6 bases and J 9 bases; bases outside gene matches: 8. The CDR3 sequence is 14 residues long. Germline V gives CDR1 LGHDT, CDR2 YNNKEL (reference sequence). As DNA, the CDR3 is TGTGCCAGCAGTTCTAGCGGGAGAGGGACTGAGCAGTTCTTC. Residues: CASSSSGRGTEQFF.

This clonotype was counted ten times or more. This chain connects TRBV28 to TRBJ2-7, with D tentatively TRBD2 (6 bases). This CDR3 region has 15 residues. Trimming pared 8 bases from V and 5 bases from J, leaving 22 bases between. CDR1 and CDR2 from the germline V gene are MDHEN and SYDVKM. The CDR3 nucleotides are TGTGCCAGCGCCTCCTTGGAGGGCCTAGGACACGAGCAGTACTTC. Protein sequence: CASASLEGLGHEQYF.

There are many counts of this clonotype. The chain carries TRBV12-3 or TRBV12-4 and TRBJ2-3; perhaps TRBD1 as D (6 bases). Trimming shortened V by 0 bases and J by 0 bases, and 7 bases separated the two germline ends. This CDR3 spans 15 amino acids. The CDR3 spells CASSLAGASTDTQYF. The CDR3, as DNA: TGTGCCAGCAGTTTAGCGGGGGCTAGCACAGATACGCAGTATTTT.

In its sample, this clonotype was seen many times. V is TRBV7-2 and J is TRBJ1-1; no reliable D call. CDR1 is SGHTA and CDR2 is FQGNSA in the germline V gene. Trimming cost V 5 bases and J 1 base, with 17 bases left between them. The CDR3 consists of 16 residues. CDR3 sequence reads: CASSQRSVGTNTEAFF. The CDR3 coding sequence is TGTGCCAGCAGCCAAAGAAGTGTAGGAACGAACACTGAAGCTTTCTTT.

The chain links TRBV5-1 to TRBJ2-5, with 10 bases fitting TRBD1. Germline V CDR1 and CDR2: SGHRS, YFSETQ. The CDR3 sequence is 14 residues long. The J segment lost 3 bases and the V segment lost 7 bases, leaving 6 bases of the junction unmatched. CDR3 protein: CASATGGGEETQYF. The CDR3 bases are TGCGCCAGCGCGACAGGGGGCGGAGAAGAGACCCAGTACTTC.

This clonotype was seen just once. The V call is TRBV7-3, the J call TRBJ2-1, with 13 nucleotides matching TRBD2. CDR3 size: 18 residues. From germline, CDR1 is SGHTA and CDR2 FQGTGA. The V segment lost 1 base and the J segment 6 bases; nucleotides outside the gene matches: 9. This CDR3 reads CASSLKLAGGPGGNEQFF. In nucleotides, the CDR3 is TGTGCCAGCAGCTTAAAACTAGCGGGAGGGCCAGGGGGCAATGAGCAGTTCTTC.

The chain links TRBV30 to TRBJ2-7; D perhaps matches TRBD1 (6 bases). The CDR3 length is 14 residues. V dropped 4 bases and J dropped 0 bases, with 13 bases sitting between them. Germline values: CDR1 GTSNPN, CDR2 SVGIG (reference sequence). This chain's CDR3 is CAWNRDTGSYEQYF. The CDR3 nucleotides are TGTGCCTGGAACCGGGACACTGGCTCCTACGAGCAGTACTTC.

To note about this clonotype: This may stem from a read error, because a much larger clone lies one nucleotide away. The chain combines TRBV30 with TRBJ2-7; 7 nucleotides line up with TRBD1. In germline, CDR1 is GTSNPN, CDR2 SVGIG (reference sequence). CDR3 length: 12 amino acids. V shed 8 bases, J shed 4 bases, and the junction held 8 bases outside the gene matches. CDR3 loop: CARGRQGYEQYF. CDR3 bases: TGTGCCCGGGGCCGACAGGGTTACGAGCAGTACTTC. The whole variable domain, filled in from reference TRBV30 and TRBJ2-7, reads SQTIHQWPATLVQPVGSPLSLECTVEGTSNPNLYWYRQAAGRGLQLLFYSVGIGQISSEVPQNLSASRPQDRQFILSSKKLLLSDSGFYLCARGRQGYEQYFGPGTRLTVT.

This clonotype was detected many times. This chain joins TRBV28 and TRBJ1-5, with D perhaps TRBD1 (5 bases). The germline V gene has CDR1 MDHEN and CDR2 SYDVKM. This CDR3 spans 15 amino acids. Trimming cost V 6 bases and J 0 bases, with 12 bases left between them. The CDR3 loop is CASRTTGYSNQPQHF. DNA of the CDR3: TGTGCCAGCAGGACCACAGGTTATAGCAATCAGCCCCAGCATTTT.

This clonotype was observed many times. The rearrangement joins TRBV27 to TRBJ2-3; D is undetermined. V dropped 3 bases and J dropped 0 bases, with 13 bases sitting between them. Per germline, CDR1 MNHEY and CDR2 SMNVEV (reference sequence). This CDR3 is built from 16 residues. CDR3 residues: CASSFRAGSSTDTQYF. The CDR3 DNA sequence: TGTGCCAGCAGTTTTCGGGCCGGCTCTAGCACAGATACGCAGTATTTT.

This clonotype showed up many times. The V call is TRBV28, the J call TRBJ2-3; 10 bases align to TRBD1. The germline V gene has CDR1 MDHEN and CDR2 SYDVKM. Trimming took 1 base from V and 6 from J; bases not matched to a gene: 13. The CDR3 contains 18 residues. In nucleotides, the CDR3 is TGTGCCAGCAGTTTATTCTGGGGACAGGGGACCGGGGGGGATACGCAGTATTTT. It codes for CASSLFWGQGTGGDTQYF.

The rearrangement links TRBV27 to TRBJ1-1, with D hard to call. Germline CDR1 is MNHEY and CDR2 is SMNVEV (reference sequence). The V gene lost 6 bases and the J gene lost 1 base, with 9 bases spanning the gap. The CDR3 consists of 13 residues. In nucleotides, the CDR3 is TGTGCCAGCAGCTCCATGTGGAACACTGAAGCTTTCTTT. This gives the protein CASSSMWNTEAFF.

This clonotype was counted a few times. This chain links TRBV5-5 with TRBJ1-5, with D perhaps TRBD1 (6 bases). Germline CDR1 SGHKS, CDR2 YYEKEE (reference sequence). CDR3 size: 17 residues. Trimming took off 0 bases at V and 0 bases at J, with 13 bases between the two ends. CDR3 residues: CASSLGGAAYSNQPQHF. CDR3 sequence (DNA): TGTGCCAGCAGCTTGGGGGGGGCAGCTTATAGCAATCAGCCCCAGCATTTT.

This clonotype was detected ten times or more. The chain uses TRBV5-1 and TRBJ1-4; D may be TRBD1 (5 bases). Germline CDR1 and CDR2: SGHRS and YFSETQ. Trimming pared 1 base from V and 8 bases from J, leaving 12 bases between. This CDR3 contains 14 residues. The CDR3 spells CASSLSGRKEKLFF. CDR3 coding DNA: TGCGCCAGCAGCTTGTCAGGGAGGAAAGAAAAACTGTTTTTT.

The chain has TRBV11-2 and TRBJ2-4, with 8 bases lining up with TRBD2. This CDR3 region has 15 residues. V lost 2 bases and J lost 15; bases outside the gene matches: 15. CDR1 and CDR2 from the germline V gene are SGHAT and FQNNGV. The CDR3 nucleotides are TGTGCCAGCAGCTTAAGCGGGAGTAACCTCTACGAGCGGTACTTC. Translating gives CASSLSGSNLYERYF.

This clonotype showed up many times. The gene calls are TRBV28 and TRBJ2-7; the match to TRBD1 covers 7 bases. Germline lookup yields CDR1 MDHEN and CDR2 SYDVKM. Trimming cost V 4 bases and J 4 bases; bases outside gene matches: 13. CDR3 size: 16 residues. CDR3 region: CASSSLLGGQAYEQYF. CDR3 sequence (DNA): TGTGCCAGCAGTTCATTACTCGGAGGACAGGCTTACGAGCAGTACTTC.

There are many counts of this clonotype. The chain has TRBV7-2 and TRBJ2-7; 8 bases are a match to TRBD1. Germline values: CDR1 SGHTA, CDR2 FQGNSA. Trimming removed 2 bases from V and 5 bases from J; junction bases left unmatched: 5. The CDR3 has 14 amino acids. CDR3 residues: CASSLLGQGNEQYF. The CDR3 DNA is TGTGCCAGCAGCTTACTCGGACAGGGCAACGAGCAGTACTTC.

This clonotype was recorded many times. The chain joins TRBV24-1 to TRBJ2-1; D uncertain. Germline loops: CDR1 KGHDR, CDR2 SFDVKD. Trimming stripped 3 bases from V and 1 base from J, with 9 bases between. CDR3 length equals 15 residues. In DNA form, the CDR3 reads TGTGCCACCAGTGATAATAGCTGGTCCTACAATGAGCAGTTCTTC. Its protein product is CATSDNSWSYNEQFF.

On this clonotype itself: It is likely a read error: a sequence one base away is far more abundant. Here the CDR3 omits its conserved ending phenylalanine or tryptophan, so a read error is the likely source. The DNA is omitted, as the CDR3 cannot be located on it reliably, and the CDR3 follows TCRdb's listing. J is TRBJ2-5 and V is TRBV11-2; TRBD1, the table's D call, lacks a check against the DNA. The CDR3 region is 15 residues in length, termini included. The germline V gene encodes CDR1 SGHAT and CDR2 FQNNGV. CDR3 residues: CASSPRGTGGYRLFL.

This clonotype came up many times. This chain connects TRBV7-2 to TRBJ1-6; 9 bases align to TRBD1. The CDR3 totals 18 residues. Germline CDR1 SGHTA, CDR2 FQGNSA. J lost 1 base, V lost 5 bases, and 9 bases had no gene match. The CDR3, as DNA: TGTGCCAGCAGCCCCGGGACAGGGAGGTTGTCCTATAATTCACCCCTCCACTTT. Protein product: CASSPGTGRLSYNSPLHF.